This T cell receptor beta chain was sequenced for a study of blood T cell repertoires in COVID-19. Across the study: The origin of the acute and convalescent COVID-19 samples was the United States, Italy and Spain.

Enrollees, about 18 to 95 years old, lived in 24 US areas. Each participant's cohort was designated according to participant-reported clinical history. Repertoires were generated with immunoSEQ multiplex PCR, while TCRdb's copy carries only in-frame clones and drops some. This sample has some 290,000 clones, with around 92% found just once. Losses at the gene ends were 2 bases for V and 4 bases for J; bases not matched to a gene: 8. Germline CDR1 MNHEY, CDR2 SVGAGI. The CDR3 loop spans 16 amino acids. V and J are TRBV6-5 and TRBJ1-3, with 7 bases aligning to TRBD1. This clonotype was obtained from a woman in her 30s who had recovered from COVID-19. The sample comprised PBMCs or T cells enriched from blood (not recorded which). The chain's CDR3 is CASSYTGDRYGNTIYF. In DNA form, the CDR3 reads TGTGCCAGCAGTTACACAGGGGACAGATACGGAAACACCATATATTTT.